This entry lists 23 T cell receptor beta chains sequenced from one sample in a study of cytomegalovirus exposure and HLA in healthy donors. PCR primers comprised 60 Vbeta and 13 Jbeta primers. This table comes from immunoSEQ multiplex PCR, and its TCRdb copy is limited to in-frame clones, with some not included. This table has tens of thousands of clones, roughly 60% appearing once. The source material was PBMCs. All receptors come from a man in his fifties or sixties in good health and CMV-seropositive.

The genes are TRBV4-2 and TRBJ2-7, with a tentative D call TRBD1 (6 bases). Germline lookup yields CDR1 LGHNA and CDR2 YNFKEQ. With 1 base removed from V and 2 bases from J, the gap between germline ends came to 12 bases. This CDR3 region has 15 residues. CDR3 sequence (DNA): TGTGCCAGCAGCCAAGTAGTGGGGGCAACCTACGAGCAGTACTTC. It is translated as CASSQVVGATYEQYF.

J is TRBJ2-3 and V is TRBV29-1, with D perhaps matching TRBD2 (5 bases). This CDR3 comprises 11 residues. V was cut by 3 bases and J by 5 bases, with 6 bases left in between. CDR1 is SQVTM and CDR2 is ANQGSEA in the germline V gene. The CDR3 DNA follows: TGCAGCGTTGATCGGGGAGATACGCAGTATTTT. Amino acid sequence: CSVDRGDTQYF.

The chain links TRBV28 to TRBJ2-7; 7 positions agree with TRBD1. Germline V gene lookup returns CDR1 MDHEN and CDR2 SYDVKM. The CDR3 has 15 residues. After removal of 2 bases from V and 5 bases from J, the junction contained 9 bases not matched to a gene. In DNA form, the CDR3 reads TGTGCCAGCAGTTTAGCTGACAGGGAAGATAACGAGCAGTACTTC. Translating it yields CASSLADREDNEQYF.

The V gene is TRBV5-4, the J gene TRBJ1-6, with a weak D call TRBD1 (5 bases). Germline loops: CDR1 SGHNT, CDR2 YYREEE (reference sequence). The ends were cut back, 4 bases at V and 7 bases at J, with 15 bases in the middle. The CDR3 covers 15 residues. CDR3 DNA sequence: TGTGCCAGCAGCGAAACGGGGGGACGAAATTCACCCCTCCACTTT. The encoded protein is CASSETGGRNSPLHF.

This rearrangement joins TRBV25-1 to TRBJ2-2; perhaps TRBD1 as D (6 bases). This CDR3 has 13 amino acids. Looked up from germline, CDR1 is MGHDK and CDR2 is SYGVNS. Trimming removed 3 bases from V and 6 bases from J, with 8 bases in between. The CDR3 reads CASSDTGPGELFF. The CDR3 DNA follows: TGTGCCAGCAGTGATACAGGGCCCGGGGAGCTGTTTTTT.

Comment on this clone: The missing conserved phenylalanine or tryptophan at the end of this CDR3 makes a read error likely. This rearrangement joins TRBV29-1 to TRBJ1-1, with a tentative D call TRBD1 (5 bases). This CDR3 spans 13 amino acids. Germline V gene sequence: CDR1 SQVTM, CDR2 ANQGSEA. The DNA for the CDR3 is TGCTGCGTTGGGCAGGGTACGAACACTGAAGCTTTCTTG. This encodes CCVGQGTNTEAFL.

The chain joins TRBV25-1 to TRBJ1-3, with unresolved D. The CDR3 loop spans 12 amino acids. In germline, CDR1 is MGHDK, CDR2 SYGVNS. Trimming took off 7 bases at V and 0 bases at J, with 4 bases between the two ends. The CDR3 is CASMSSGNTIYF. The CDR3 region has the DNA TGTGCCAGCATGAGCTCTGGAAACACCATATATTTT.

This sequence joins TRBV7-9 and TRBJ1-1; D perhaps matches TRBD1 (5 bases). CDR1 SEHNR and CDR2 FQNEAQ come from the germline V gene (reference sequence). Trimming took 1 base from V and 3 from J, leaving 9 bases between them. The CDR3 spans 14 residues. CDR3 in amino acids: CASSLEDTYTEAFF. CDR3 sequence (DNA): TGTGCCAGCAGCTTAGAGGACACTTACACTGAAGCTTTCTTT. The full variable domain, with the rest looked up from reference TRBV7-9 and TRBJ1-1, is DTGVSQNPRHKITKRGQNVTFRCDPISEHNRLYWYRQTLGQGPEFLTYFQNEAQLEKSRLLSDRFSAERPKGSFSTLEIQRTEQGDSAMYLCASSLEDTYTEAFFGQGTRLTVV.

The chain recombines TRBV7-8 with TRBJ2-5; 7 bases are a match to TRBD2. This CDR3 is built from 14 residues. Germline trimming cut 3 bases from V and 4 bases from J; bases unmatched to any gene: 5. Germline loops: CDR1 SGHVS, CDR2 FQNEAQ. CDR3 DNA sequence: TGTGCCAGCAGCTTTATTCCGGGGGGAGAGACCCAGTACTTC. Protein sequence: CASSFIPGGETQYF.

This chain links TRBV7-9 with TRBJ1-6, with unresolved D. The germline V gene encodes CDR1 SEHNR and CDR2 FQNEAQ (reference sequence). The CDR3 loop spans 13 amino acids. V lost 4 bases and J lost 12, with 13 bases in between. Written as DNA, the CDR3 is TGTGCCAGCAGCTCAGTTCGAGGCGAACCCCTCCACTTT. It translates to CASSSVRGEPLHF.

CDR3 DNA sequence: TGTGCCAGCACCTTCGGGACAGGGCACTATGGCTACACCTTC. This codes for CASTFGTGHYGYTF. The rearrangement uses TRBV5-6 and TRBJ1-2; TRBD1 matches 9 bases. The CDR3 consists of 14 residues. Germline CDR1 is SGHDT and CDR2 is YYEEEE. The V and J ends lost 6 bases and 3 bases, in that order; junction bases with no gene match: 6.

The rearrangement uses TRBV10-1 and TRBJ2-1; 8 bases match TRBD1. Germline CDR1 and CDR2: WNHNN and SYGVQD (reference sequence). J lost 3 bases, V lost 1 base, and 8 bases had no gene match. The CDR3 loop spans 17 amino acids. CDR3 loop: CASSEYAPGQGYNEQFF. DNA for the CDR3: TGCGCCAGCAGTGAGTATGCCCCCGGACAGGGCTACAATGAGCAGTTCTTC.

A few counts support this clone. CDR3 protein: CASSFSGLTYEQYF. The CDR3 DNA reads as TGTGCCAGCAGCTTTAGCGGGCTAACCTACGAGCAGTACTTC. The chain couples TRBV7-9 to TRBJ2-7; 7 positions match TRBD2. The junction had 4 bases not matched to a gene; V was cut back by 3 bases and J by 2 bases. The CDR3 spans 14 residues. Germline-derived CDR1 and CDR2 are SEHNR and FQNEAQ (reference sequence).

This clone was seen just once. The chain carries TRBV29-1 and TRBJ1-2; the match to TRBD1 covers 11 bases. The CDR3 is made up of 17 amino acids. V trimming: 6 bases; J trimming: 7 bases; junction bases outside the gene matches: 19. Looked up from germline, CDR1 is SQVTM and CDR2 is ANQGSEA. CDR3 coding DNA: TGCAGCGTCCGACGGTCCGGGACAGGGGGAAGGTTAGGTGGCTACACCTTC. Encoded protein: CSVRRSGTGGRLGGYTF.

The chain recombines TRBV28 with TRBJ1-1; D unresolved. Germline V gene sequence: CDR1 MDHEN, CDR2 SYDVKM. V was pared by 2 bases and J by 0 bases, with 10 bases between. CDR3 size: 15 residues. The DNA for the CDR3 is TGTGCCAGCAGTTTAATCGGGAGGATGAACACTGAAGCTTTCTTT. Residues: CASSLIGRMNTEAFF.

The rearrangement joins TRBV5-1 to TRBJ2-1; 7 nucleotides align to TRBD2. CDR3 length equals 14 residues. The trim removed 6 bases at V and 4 bases at J, leaving 7 bases unmatched. Germline V gives CDR1 SGHRS, CDR2 YFSETQ. CDR3: CASNPLAGYNEQFF. The CDR3 DNA reads as TGCGCCAGCAACCCTTTAGCGGGTTACAATGAGCAGTTCTTC.

V gene TRBV9 combines with J gene TRBJ2-2; 11 positions match TRBD1. The CDR3 runs 14 residues. With 3 bases clipped from V and 6 bases from J, the junction kept 1 base outside the gene matches. The germline gives CDR1 SGDLS, CDR2 YYNGEE. Here the CDR3 DNA reads TGTGCCAGCAGCGGGGGACAGGGGGCCGGGGAGCTGTTTTTT. It yields the protein CASSGGQGAGELFF.

This clone showed up just a few times. CDR3 loop: CATDRGNEKLFF. CDR3 DNA: TGTGCCACTGACCGGGGGAACGAAAAACTGTTTTTT. The rearrangement uses TRBV15 and TRBJ1-4, with a possible D match to TRBD1 (5 bases). The CDR3 runs to 12 residues. Germline lookup yields CDR1 LNHNV and CDR2 YYDKDF (reference sequence). V dropped 9 bases and J dropped 8 bases, with 13 bases sitting between them.

This clone turned up a few times. The chain is built from TRBV28 and TRBJ1-2; D may be TRBD1 (6 bases). V dropped 3 bases and J dropped 5 bases, with 10 bases sitting between them. The CDR3 extends over 13 amino acids. CDR1 MDHEN and CDR2 SYDVKM come from the germline V gene. The CDR3 DNA reads TGTGCCAGCAGTTTCGGAAGGGGGTATGGCTACACCTTC. Encoded protein: CASSFGRGYGYTF.

The V gene is TRBV7-2, the J gene TRBJ2-6; tentative D call: TRBD1 (6 bases). In germline, CDR1 is SGHTA, CDR2 FQGNSA. The CDR3 extends over 15 amino acids. The V gene lost 1 base and the J gene lost 4 bases, with 8 bases spanning the gap. The CDR3 protein is CASSLGGLGANVLTF. The CDR3 DNA reads as TGTGCCAGCAGCTTAGGGGGGCTCGGGGCCAACGTCCTGACTTTC.

This sequence joins TRBV5-1 and TRBJ2-4, with 16 bases identical to TRBD2. Trimming took 4 bases from V and 5 from J; bases not matched to a gene: 3. The length of the CDR3 is 16 residues. The germline V gene has CDR1 SGHRS and CDR2 YFSETQ. This CDR3 is CASSPGTSGGENIQYF. The CDR3, as DNA: TGCGCCAGCAGCCCCGGGACTAGCGGGGGGGAAAACATTCAGTACTTC.

The gene calls are TRBV11-3 and TRBJ1-1, with 7 bases lining up with TRBD1. Germline V CDR1 and CDR2: SGHNT, YENEEA. J lost 6 bases, V lost 4 bases, and 5 bases had no gene match. This CDR3 spans 13 amino acids. CDR3 bases: TGTGCCAGCAGCTCCGTTACAGGGGCTGAAGCTTTCTTT. Translating it yields CASSSVTGAEAFF.

V usage is TRBV29-1 and J usage is TRBJ2-5; a possible D gene is TRBD1 (6 bases). The germline V and J ends were trimmed by 4 bases and 2 bases, with 11 bases remaining between them. This CDR3 has 13 residues. Germline V lookup: CDR1 SQVTM, CDR2 ANQGSEA. In nucleotides, the CDR3 is TGCAGCGTTGCTGGACAGCTACAAGAGACCCAGTACTTC. Amino acids: CSVAGQLQETQYF.